Below, one TCR beta chain is given with its context. Which antigen it targets is not known. No quality values exist for individual bases; no much larger clone is one base distant. The data stem from a study of vaccination effects on CD4 cells after COVID-19 (dated by TCRdb to between 2020 and 2023). Describing the broader study: Post-vaccine samples across the study were collected a median of 72 days after the second dose, with a range of 14 to 241. Altogether, about 10 COVID-19 convalescent patients and several SARS-CoV-2-naive healthy vaccine recipients made up the full study. SARS-CoV-2 spike-specific CD4+ TCR repertoires from before and after mRNA vaccination were compared in COVID-19 convalescent patients and in infection-naive vaccine recipients. Cultures from other donors in the study were sequenced with the Oncomine TCR Beta short-read assay on an Illumina iSeq 100. Broad study findings and their caveats: The study was limited by a small number of convalescent patients, and early post-infection timepoints were lacking. At late post-vaccination timepoints, both infection-induced and vaccine-induced clones showed marked clonal contraction, consistent with waning T cell responses. In healthy vaccine recipients, vaccine-induced clones were almost all SARS-CoV-2 mono-reactive, with only 1 of 255 cross-reactive with common cold coronaviruses.

Measured from the cysteine to the phenylalanine, the CDR3 is 17 residues long. Only CDR3 DNA remains: 51 bases, in frame from the first base. The germline V gene (reference sequence) specifies LNHDA as CDR1 and SQIVND as CDR2. The trim is 5 bases for V and 1 base for J, with a gap of 17 bases between the germline ends. In the ViraFEST assay, PBMC were stimulated with viral peptide pools, and antigen-specific CD4+ T cell clonotypes were then identified by expansion using TCR sequencing. After around eleven days of culture, CD4+ T cells were isolated with the EasySep CD4+ T cell isolation kit. Two doses of either the BNT162b2 or the mRNA-1273 mRNA SARS-CoV-2 vaccine were administered to participants. None of the healthy vaccine recipients had a prior SARS-CoV-2 infection, which was confirmed by nucleocapsid antibody tests that came back negative both before and after vaccination. Each well held around 1.9 million PBMC cultured in IMDM containing approximately 5% human AB serum, 9 to 10 IU/ml IL-2 and gentamicin, along with around 11 ug/ml peptides. On days 3 and 7, half of the culture medium was replaced with fresh IL-2-containing medium. Unless noted otherwise, every peptide stimulation condition was cultured in triplicate wells. Using Ficoll-Paque Plus gradient centrifugation, PBMC were separated from whole blood and then either used fresh or cryopreserved at -140C. The spike proteins of SARS-CoV-2 and of the common cold coronaviruses HCoV-NL63, HCoV-OC43 and HCoV-229E were spanned by overlapping peptide pools. Genomic DNA was extracted from cultured CD4+ T cells with the QIAamp micro DNA kit.

Library preparation employed the immunoSEQ multiplex PCR assay. DNA from the CD4+ T cells that had been cultured and isolated underwent TCR beta CDR3 sequencing. As for how the authors treated the data: Non-productive TCR sequences were removed and reads were trimmed to the CDR3 region, keeping CDR3s of at least 7 amino acids. The MANAFEST web app was used to identify antigen-specific clonotypes by comparing expansion in peptide wells with expansion in reference cultures. To be called positive, a clone needed expansion at FDR<0.05 compared with the reference and with all other wells, an odds ratio greater than 5, and a frequency greater than 0.1% in two replicate wells. A clonotype was defined as cross-reactive if the clonotype was significantly expanded both in SARS-CoV-2 spike wells and in at least one common cold coronavirus spike condition. Using the stringdist R package, CDR3 similarity was measured by Levenshtein distance, and unrooted trees were constructed with ape in R 3.6.1. TCRdb holds this immuneACCESS table with in-frame rearrangements only. Some clones are missing; in checked studies, unresolved V genes explain under half, and the rest has no known cause. V, J and clone size were drawn from that table, and D and trimming were deduced from the DNA. Recorded for this sample are around 59,000 clones; around four fifths of them occurred a single time. Clones ranked in the top ten supply 2% of the sample.

The chain is encoded by TRBV19 joined to TRBJ2-2, with TRBD2 as a weak D call on 6 bases. This TCR derives from a human donor who received a COVID-19 vaccine. Sequences were derived from CD4+ T cells from PBMCs cultured with HCoV-OC43 spike peptides, sampled after COVID-19 vaccination. The sample's cell subset or site label, decoded: HCoV-OC43 spike overlapping peptide pool stimulation. The CDR3 protein: CASSFFGGNVNTGELFF. The bases are TGTGCCAGTAGTTTTTTTGGAGGGAACGTGAACACCGGGGAGCTGTTTTTT.